Below, one T cell receptor beta chain is given with its context. Only CD45RO-negative cells positively selected for CCR7 counted as naive CD8 cells, so terminally differentiated effector memory CD45RA+ cells were excluded. The data originate from a study of shared clonotypes between healthy human individuals. About the research overall: Donor composition was a couple of women and a few men, aged 18 to 49.

This CDR3 is 11 amino acids long. V was pared by 5 bases and J by 3 bases, with 4 bases between. Germline values: CDR1 MDHEN, CDR2 SYDVKM. Replicate PCRs run on sorted subsets employed approximately 180 ng DNA, roughly 30,000 T cell genomes. Sequencing used immunoSEQ multiplex PCR; TCRdb keeps in-frame clones, though not all of them. Counted here are roughly 2.1 million clones, under 95% occurring once; the ten biggest clones make up under 2%. The clonotype was recovered from a man aged 18 to 30 in good health. Some clones in this sample may be carry-over from other donors' samples. Sequenced: naive CD8+ T cells from PBMCs. The gene calls are TRBV28 and TRBJ2-5; the D is unclear. For the CDR3, the DNA is TGTGCCAGCAGTCGGGAAGAGACCCAGTACTTC. This encodes CASSREETQYF.